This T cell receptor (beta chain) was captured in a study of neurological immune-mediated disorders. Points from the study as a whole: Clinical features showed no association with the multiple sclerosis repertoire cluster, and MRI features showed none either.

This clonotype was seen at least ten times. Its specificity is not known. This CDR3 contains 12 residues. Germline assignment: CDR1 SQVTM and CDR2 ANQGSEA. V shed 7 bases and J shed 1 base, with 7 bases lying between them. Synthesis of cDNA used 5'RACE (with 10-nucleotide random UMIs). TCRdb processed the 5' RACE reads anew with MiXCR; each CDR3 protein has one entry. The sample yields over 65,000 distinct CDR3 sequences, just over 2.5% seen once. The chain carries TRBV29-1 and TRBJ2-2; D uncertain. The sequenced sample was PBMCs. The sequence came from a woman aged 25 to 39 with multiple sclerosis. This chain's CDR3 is CSGVWNTGELFF. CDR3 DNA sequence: TGCAGCGGCGTCTGGAACACCGGGGAGCTGTTTTTT.